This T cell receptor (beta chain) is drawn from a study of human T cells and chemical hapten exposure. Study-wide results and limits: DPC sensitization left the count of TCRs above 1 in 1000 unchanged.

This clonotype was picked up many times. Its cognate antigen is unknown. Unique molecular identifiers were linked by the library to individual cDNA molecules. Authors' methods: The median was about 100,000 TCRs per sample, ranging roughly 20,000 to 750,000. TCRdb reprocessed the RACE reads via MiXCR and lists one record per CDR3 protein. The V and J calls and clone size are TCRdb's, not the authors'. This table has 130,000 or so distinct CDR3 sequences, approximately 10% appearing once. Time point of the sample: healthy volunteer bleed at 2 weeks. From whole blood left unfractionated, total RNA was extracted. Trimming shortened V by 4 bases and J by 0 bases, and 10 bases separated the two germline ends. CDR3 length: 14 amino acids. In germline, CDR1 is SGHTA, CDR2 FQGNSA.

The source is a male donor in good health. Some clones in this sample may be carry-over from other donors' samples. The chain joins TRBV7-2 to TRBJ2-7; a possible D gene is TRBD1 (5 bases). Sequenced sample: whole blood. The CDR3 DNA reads TGTGCCAGCAGCTCGGACACCTACTCCTACGAGCAGTACTTC. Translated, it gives CASSSDTYSYEQYF.